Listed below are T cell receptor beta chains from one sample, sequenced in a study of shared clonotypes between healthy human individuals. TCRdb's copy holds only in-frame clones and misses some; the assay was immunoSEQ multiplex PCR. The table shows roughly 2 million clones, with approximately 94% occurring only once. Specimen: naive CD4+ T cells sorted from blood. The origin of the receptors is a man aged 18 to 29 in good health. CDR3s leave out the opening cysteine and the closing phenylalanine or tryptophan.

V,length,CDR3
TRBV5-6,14,ASSSASSGTYNEQF
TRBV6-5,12,ASSYAAQGYGYT
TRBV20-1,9,SARRGDEQY
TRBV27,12,ASRPGQANYGYT
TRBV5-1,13,ASSTQPGQGTEAF
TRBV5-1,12,ASSWGAVNTEAF
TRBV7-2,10,ASSPQWGPQH
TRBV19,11,ASSAESSYEQY
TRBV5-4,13,ASSLGGQQNSPLH
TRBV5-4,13,ASSSAWPGTGGYT
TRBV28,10,ASKVSREGYT
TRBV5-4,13,ASSPGTANTGELF
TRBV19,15,ASSPRPGRDLGQPQH
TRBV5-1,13,ASSFGLGFKNIQY
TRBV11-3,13,ASSRTGEVNGELF
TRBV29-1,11,SVGQGKGNTIY
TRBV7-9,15,ASSLTPGLVGRNEQF
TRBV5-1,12,ASSGGGQGAVAF
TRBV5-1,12,ASSSDNSGGELF
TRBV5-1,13,ASSLSQGTNTEAF
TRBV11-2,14,ASSRSGGGVPDTQY
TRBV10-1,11,ASSETTRNEQF
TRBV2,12,ASSHRDGAYEQY
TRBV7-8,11,ATTGTANYGYT
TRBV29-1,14,SVVDLRTANYNEQF
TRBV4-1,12,ASSRQGSNQPQH
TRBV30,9,AWTVYDEQF
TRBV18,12,ASLLERGTGELF
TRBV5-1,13,ASSLARGGDNEQF
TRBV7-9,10,ASSSTGIEQY
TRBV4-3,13,ASSQETGPTDTQY
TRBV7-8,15,ASSLRQGNVNTGELF
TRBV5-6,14,ASSLFLGTPSYEQY
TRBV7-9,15,ASSMTGPIKTNEKLF
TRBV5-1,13,ASSLGGTGANVLT
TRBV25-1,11,ASSASGGGEQF
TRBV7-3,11,ASSSLDTDTQY
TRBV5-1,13,ASSLIQAYSYEQY
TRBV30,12,AWSETAVPSPQH
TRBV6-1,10,ASGWDNSPLH
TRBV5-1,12,ASNPDRGNYGYT
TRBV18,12,ASSPKTGAGELF
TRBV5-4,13,ASSSRDRDNSPLH
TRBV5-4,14,ASSPLEVGMNTEAF
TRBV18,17,ASSPTPGLAGHPYNEQF
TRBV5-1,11,ASSSMLKGIQY
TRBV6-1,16,ASSGKGQGALSNQPQH
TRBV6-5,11,ASKAGVNQPQH
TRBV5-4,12,ASSPTGPNYGYT
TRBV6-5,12,ASSYSPSSHTQY
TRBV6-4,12,ASSDFTRGNEQF
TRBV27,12,ASRVSGSNYGYT
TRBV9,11,ASSVGTSNEQF
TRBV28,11,ASSTTGRYEQY
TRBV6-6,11,ASQTQHNEKLF